The rows below give T cell receptor beta chains drawn from one sample of a study of PD-1 blockade in mismatch repair-deficient tumors. The repertoire was sequenced with immunoSEQ multiplex PCR; TCRdb's copy has only in-frame clones and lacks some. This sample has around 25,000 clones, with 83% found just once. Here the sequenced sample was peripheral blood, taken 12 weeks after starting pembrolizumab. These receptors all come from an adult with mismatch repair-deficient cancer. The CDR3 runs from the conserved cysteine through the conserved F or W. The order of the fields is clone size, V gene, J gene, D gene, CDR3 protein, CDR3 DNA. A D gene is named only where the DNA matches it firmly. Size values are once, few and many counts, or a class for expanded clones, and some rows have none.

few	TRBV4-1	TRBJ2-7	-	CASSLRGHIYEQYF	TGCGCCAGCAGCCTCCGGGGCCACATCTACGAGCAGTACTTC
-	TRBV5-4	TRBJ2-1	TRBD2	CASSLEGREGSNEQFF	TGTGCCAGCAGCTTGGAAGGGCGGGAGGGCAGCAATGAGCAGTTCTTC
-	TRBV10-2	TRBJ1-1	-	CASSDSGTLMNTEAFF	TGCGCCAGCAGTGATTCAGGGACTTTAATGAACACTGAAGCTTTCTTT
-	TRBV28	TRBJ2-1	TRBD1	CASSLVGQGVRSSYNEQFF	TGTGCCAGCAGTTTGGTCGGACAGGGAGTCCGAAGCTCCTACAATGAGCAGTTCTTC
few	TRBV11-2	TRBJ2-1	-	CASSSRTLKGEQFF	TGTGCCAGCAGCTCCCGGACCTTGAAGGGTGAGCAGTTCTTC
-	TRBV28	TRBJ1-1	TRBD1	CASSLPTLRDSMNTEAFF	TGTGCCAGCAGTTTGCCTACGCTTCGGGACAGCATGAACACTGAAGCTTTCTTT
-	TRBV4-1	TRBJ2-2	-	CASSHHTGELFF	TGCGCCAGCAGCCACCATACCGGGGAGCTGTTTTTT
-	TRBV6-5	TRBJ2-3	-	CASSYDRNTDTQYF	TGTGCCAGCAGTTATGACAGGAACACAGATACGCAGTATTTT
-	TRBV5-1	TRBJ1-4	-	CASSLAGVGEKLFF	TGCGCCAGCAGCTTGGCAGGGGTGGGGGAAAAACTGTTTTTT
-	TRBV9	TRBJ2-5	-	CASSTGGASETQYF	TGTGCCAGCTCCACCGGAGGGGCTTCGGAGACCCAGTACTTC
-	TRBV28	TRBJ2-7	TRBD2	CASSPGTSGNEQYF	TGTGCCAGCAGTCCCGGGACTAGCGGGAACGAGCAGTACTTC
-	TRBV5-4	TRBJ2-7	-	CASSLRGGYEQYF	TGTGCCAGCAGCTTGAGGGGCGGCTACGAGCAGTACTTC
-	TRBV19	TRBJ1-2	-	CASSIDLQKNGYTF	TGTGCCAGTAGTATAGATCTGCAGAAGAATGGCTACACCTTC
-	TRBV4-1	TRBJ1-4	-	CASSLLAYATNEKLFF	TGCGCCAGCAGCCTTTTAGCTTACGCAACTAATGAAAAACTGTTTTTT
-	TRBV28	TRBJ2-1	TRBD2	CASSLRTSGRDEQFF	TGTGCCAGCAGTTTGCGGACTAGCGGGAGGGATGAGCAGTTCTTC
few	TRBV5-1	TRBJ2-7	-	CASSSGPVAYEQYF	TGCGCCAGCAGCTCAGGACCCGTCGCCTACGAGCAGTACTTC
-	TRBV6-1	TRBJ2-7	-	CASNPAPDSSHEQYF	TGTGCCAGCAATCCGGCCCCGGATAGCTCCCACGAGCAGTACTTC
-	TRBV27	TRBJ2-1	-	CASSFLGARPGEQFF	TGTGCCAGCAGCTTCTTGGGGGCTAGACCCGGTGAGCAGTTCTTC
-	TRBV10-1	TRBJ2-3	-	CASSEKVPGDGTDTQYF	TGCGCCAGCAGTGAAAAGGTACCGGGAGACGGCACAGATACGCAGTATTTT
-	TRBV28	TRBJ2-7	-	CASSLRQGRNEQYF	TGTGCCAGCAGTTTGAGGCAGGGTCGGAACGAGCAGTACTTC
-	TRBV28	TRBJ2-7	-	CASSLRVGRPYEQYF	TGTGCCAGCAGTCTTAGGGTCGGACGTCCCTACGAGCAGTACTTC
-	TRBV11-3	TRBJ2-3	-	CASRRALSTDTQYF	TGTGCCAGCAGGAGGGCGTTAAGCACAGATACGCAGTATTTT
-	TRBV28	TRBJ2-1	TRBD2	CASCRLAGGSYNEQFF	TGTGCCAGCTGTCGACTAGCGGGAGGATCTTACAATGAGCAGTTCTTC
-	TRBV27	TRBJ2-5	-	CASSTYRDYQETQYF	TGTGCCAGTAGTACTTATAGGGATTACCAAGAGACCCAGTACTTC
-	TRBV5-1	TRBJ2-5	TRBD2	CASRSSGIEAETQYF	TGCGCCAGCAGAAGTAGCGGGATAGAGGCGGAGACCCAGTACTTC
-	TRBV5-1	TRBJ2-1	TRBD2	CASSLVTSGTYNEQFF	TGCGCCAGCAGCTTGGTGACTAGCGGCACGTACAATGAGCAGTTCTTC
once	TRBV28	TRBJ1-5	-	CASRAGLGQPQHF	TGTGCCAGCAGAGCAGGGCTAGGGCAGCCCCAGCATTTT